Below are 3 T cell receptor beta chains sequenced from a single sample in a study of blood T cell repertoires in COVID-19. This table comes from immunoSEQ multiplex PCR, and its TCRdb copy is limited to in-frame clones, with some not included. The sample yields under 80,000 clones, roughly 80% seen once. Sequences were obtained from peripheral blood. Receptors originate from a woman aged 80 or over with active or convalescent COVID-19.

V gene TRBV6-2 or TRBV6-3 combines with J gene TRBJ1-5; possible D gene TRBD1, 5 bases. The CDR3 covers 14 residues. Germline CDR1 reads MNHEY; CDR2 reads SVGEGT. Trimming stripped 5 bases from V and 7 bases from J, with 15 bases between. The CDR3 sequence: CASSRSGGGQPQHF. CDR3 in DNA: TGTGCCAGCAGTCGAAGCGGGGGAGGACAGCCCCAGCATTTT.

This clone has just one count. Germline and junction disagree at one end, which may indicate a read error. V usage is TRBV18 and J usage is TRBJ2-5, with 12 bases matching TRBD1. The CDR3 is 12 residues long. CDR1 is KGHSH, CDR2 LQKENI, per germline. The CDR3 DNA sequence: TGTGCCAGCTCTCCCGGGACAGGGGGCGTGAACTTC. Its translation: CASSPGTGGVNF.

The chain recombines TRBV27 with TRBJ2-7; D unresolved. V was clipped by 2 bases and J by 6 bases, with 11 bases between them. The CDR3 covers 13 residues. In germline, CDR1 is MNHEY, CDR2 SMNVEV (reference sequence). The DNA for the CDR3 is TGTGCCAGCAGTTTACTCGGGTCGGGCGAGCAGTACTTC. Translation gives CASSLLGSGEQYF.